This is a list of T cell receptor beta chains from one sample in a study of blood T cell repertoires in COVID-19. Clones were read by immunoSEQ multiplex PCR, and TCRdb kept only the in-frame ones, dropping some. Of 35,000 to 50,000 clones in the sample, about 85% were seen once. Specimen: peripheral blood. All receptors derive from a man between 60 and 70 years old with acute or convalescent COVID-19. Both conserved end residues are trimmed from each CDR3.

TRBJ2-1 | TRBV18 | ASSPSFSGSSYNEQF
TRBJ1-3 | TRBV11-2 | ASSLVRSRNTIY
TRBJ1-1 | TRBV5-1 | ASSSELGGEAF
TRBJ1-1 | TRBV12-5 | ASGRGRPNTEAF
TRBJ2-6 | TRBV18 | ASKTGVPSGANVLT
TRBJ2-7 | TRBV18 | ASSRTADPSYEQY
TRBJ2-7 | TRBV2 | ASAAVSYEQY
TRBJ2-3 | TRBV5-1 | ASSLVVSSGTYSTDTQY
TRBJ1-1 | TRBV7-8 | ASSPPRAYTEAF
TRBJ1-3 | TRBV6-5 | ASSRGRGADTIY
TRBJ2-4 | TRBV21-1 | ASNQGQQNIQY
TRBJ2-7 | TRBV6-6 | ASSPGQPGFRTYEQY
TRBJ2-7 | TRBV19 | ASSIDRTGGSEQY
TRBJ2-7 | TRBV19 | ASSAPGYLYEQY
TRBJ1-6 | TRBV7-2 | ASSPVRGREPSPLH
TRBJ2-4 | TRBV12-3/TRBV12-4 | ASSFSGKNIQY
TRBJ2-3 | TRBV7-9 | ASSRAVAGTDTQY
TRBJ1-1 | TRBV2 | ASTGEMNTEAF
TRBJ2-1 | TRBV6-2/TRBV6-3 | ASSGRASKWDEQF
TRBJ2-5 | TRBV7-2 | ASSLAGQGWVETQY
TRBJ2-7 | TRBV18 | ASSPLPSGTYEQY
TRBJ2-1 | TRBV29-1 | SVGLAIYNEQF
TRBJ1-1 | TRBV28 | ASSLRGNTEAF
TRBJ1-2 | TRBV29-1 | SAGLGSSNYGYT
TRBJ2-1 | TRBV6-2/TRBV6-3 | ASSKNDRLLNEQF
TRBJ2-3 | TRBV4-2 | ASSRWTGETTDTQY
TRBJ2-1 | TRBV5-5 | ASSLRESLDEQF
TRBJ2-4 | TRBV18 | ATSPDQVGGIQY
TRBJ1-3 | TRBV18 | ASSLSTGDSGNTIY
TRBJ2-2 | TRBV7-8 | ASSLASGRPPPGELF
TRBJ1-2 | TRBV7-9 | ATGEVFYSDGYT
TRBJ1-1 | TRBV2 | ASSTSRGGEGRAF
TRBJ1-1 | TRBV12-3/TRBV12-4 | ASRRTGGTEAF
TRBJ2-7 | TRBV29-1 | SVSPGGNEQY
TRBJ1-2 | TRBV30 | ALYSGGLYGYT
TRBJ2-2 | TRBV7-3 | ASSLPYTGELF
TRBJ1-6 | TRBV3-1/TRBV3-2 | ASSPRQGNSPLH
TRBJ2-7 | TRBV9 | ASSVEWDSEQY
TRBJ2-2 | TRBV24-1 | ATSDPPGGPTNTGELF
TRBJ2-1 | TRBV20-1 | SASPVDEQF
TRBJ2-1 | TRBV6-5 | ASKSRGRDNEQF
TRBJ2-7 | TRBV30 | AWSRDSSLEQY